Listed below are T cell receptor beta chains from one sample, sequenced in a study of blood T cell repertoires in COVID-19. Libraries were prepared by immunoSEQ multiplex PCR; TCRdb keeps only in-frame clonotypes and omits some of them. The sample lists around 220,000 clones, nearly 90% occurring once. Sequencing was carried out using PBMCs or T cells enriched from blood (not recorded which). The receptor set was obtained from a young man who had been exposed to COVID-19. Each CDR3 is given with its conserved first and last residue. A D gene is named only where the DNA matches it firmly. Clone size is shown for a subset of rows, as once, few, many or a class of expanded clone.

d_call clone_size j_call v_call cdr3_nt cdr3_aa
TRBD2 . TRBJ2-3 TRBV20-1 TGCAGTGCTAGTGGCGGGGGGCGGGATACGCAGTATTTT CSASGGGRDTQYF
TRBD1 . TRBJ2-2 TRBV2 TGTGCCAGCAGACCGGGACAGGTATCTGCCGGGGAGCTGTTTTTT CASRPGQVSAGELFF
TRBD1 once TRBJ2-5 TRBV6-5 TGTGCCAGCAGTTATAAGGGGACAGTTGAGACCCAGTACTTC CASSYKGTVETQYF
. . TRBJ1-2 TRBV18 TGTGCCAGCTCACCAAACGGCCAGGGACACGGCTACACCTTC CASSPNGQGHGYTF
. . TRBJ2-5 TRBV9 TGTGCCAGCAGCGTCGGAGCGGTCTTGTTGGAGACCCAGTACTTC CASSVGAVLLETQYF
. . TRBJ2-2 TRBV4-1 TGCGCCAGCAGCCAAGTACAGGGCTCCGGGGAGCTGTTTTTT CASSQVQGSGELFF
. . TRBJ2-1 TRBV19 TGTGCCAGTAAGACCGACTACCATCCGCGGAATGAGCAGTTCTTC CASKTDYHPRNEQFF
. . TRBJ2-5 TRBV6-1 TGTGCCAGCAGTGAAGCGGCGGAGACCCGGTACTTC CASSEAAETRYF
TRBD1 . TRBJ1-2 TRBV3-1/TRBV3-2 TGTGCCAGCAGCCAAGGACAGGGAAATGGCTACACCTTC CASSQGQGNGYTF
TRBD1 . TRBJ1-2 TRBV5-1 TGCGCCAGCAGCTTGACAGGGGATCGGTATGGCTACACCTTC CASSLTGDRYGYTF
. . TRBJ1-4 TRBV4-3 TGCGCCAGCAGCCAAGACGTGGGACACTCCGAAAAACTGTTTTTT CASSQDVGHSEKLFF
. . TRBJ1-2 TRBV6-1 TGTGCCAGCAGTGAAGGTAGAGCTTATGGCTACACCTTC CASSEGRAYGYTF
. few TRBJ1-2 TRBV6-5 TGTGCCAGCAGGCAAACCGGGACACTTAATGGCTACACCTTC CASRQTGTLNGYTF
. . TRBJ2-2 TRBV7-9 TGTGCCAGCAGTAGAAGGGGAGGTGAGACCGGGGAGCTGTTTTTT CASSRRGGETGELFF
TRBD1 . TRBJ2-3 TRBV4-3 TGCGCCAGCAGCCAGGGCCTGACAGGGGGTGGAACAGATACGCAGTATTTT CASSQGLTGGGTDTQYF
. . TRBJ2-1 TRBV2 TGTGCCAGCACATTGGGGGGTTCATCCTACAATGAGCAGTTCTTC CASTLGGSSYNEQFF
TRBD1 . TRBJ2-7 TRBV5-4 TGTGCCAGCAGCTTGGATGCAAGAGGGGGCGGCGAGCAGTACTTC CASSLDARGGGEQYF
. . TRBJ2-2 TRBV7-9 TGTGCCAGCAGGCATCAGGGTTCTTACACCGGGGAGCTGTTTTTT CASRHQGSYTGELFF
TRBD2 . TRBJ2-3 TRBV5-4 TGTGCCAGCAGCTTGAGACTAGCGGCTGATACGCAGTATTTT CASSLRLAADTQYF
. . TRBJ2-2 TRBV28 TGTGCCAGCAGTTTCTATGTCACCGGGGAGCTGTTTTTT CASSFYVTGELFF
TRBD1 once TRBJ1-1 TRBV5-1 TGCGCCAGCAGCTCCGGACAGGGGGCGACTGAAGCTTTCTTT CASSSGQGATEAFF
. . TRBJ1-4 TRBV19 TGTGCCAGTAGTCCGGCAGGGGATACTAATGAAAAACTGTTTTTT CASSPAGDTNEKLFF
TRBD1 . TRBJ2-5 TRBV27 TGTGCCAGCAGTTACGGACAGGGAGAGACCCAGTACTTC CASSYGQGETQYF
. . TRBJ2-3 TRBV5-1 TGCGCCAGCAGCTTTCAACTCACAGATACGCAGTATTTT CASSFQLTDTQYF
TRBD2 . TRBJ2-5 TRBV5-5 TGTGCCAGCAGCTTAGGCCCGCGGGGGGGCTGGGAGGAGACCCAGTACTTC CASSLGPRGGWEETQYF
TRBD2 . TRBJ2-5 TRBV3-1/TRBV3-2 TGTGCCAGCAGCCAATGGGGCCTAGCGGGGGGGCGAGAGACCCAGTACTTC CASSQWGLAGGRETQYF
. . TRBJ1-1 TRBV14 TGTGCCAGCAGCCAAAGGCAGGGAAGAGACACTGAAGCTTTCTTT CASSQRQGRDTEAFF